This is a list of T cell receptor beta chains from one sample in a study of type 1 and type 2 diabetes patients. MiXCR, run by TCRdb on the multiplex PCR reads, gives a single entry per CDR3 protein. Of approximately 260,000 distinct CDR3 sequences in the sample, around 50% were seen once. The sequencing input was peripheral blood mononuclear cells (PBMCs). These receptors were obtained from a man younger than 35 with type 2 diabetes. CDR3s include the opening cysteine and the closing phenylalanine or tryptophan. The order of the fields is V gene, J gene, clone size, D gene, CDR3 DNA, CDR3 protein. The D gene is left open where the match is weak. Not every row has a clone size; where given, it reads once, few, many or a size class.

>TRBV10-3|TRBJ2-3|few|TRBD2
TGTGCCATCTTTTCCCTAGCGGGAGATACGCAGTATTTT
CAIFSLAGDTQYF
>TRBV18|TRBJ1-3|.|.
TGTGCCAGCTCACCATTAAGCTCTGGAAACACCATATATTTT
CASSPLSSGNTIYF
>TRBV29-1|TRBJ2-7|few|.
TGCAGCGTGCACAGGCCGGGGTCCTACGAGCAGTACTTC
CSVHRPGSYEQYF
>TRBV20-1|TRBJ1-2|.|.
TGCAGTGCTAGAGATCCTATAGCTAACTATGGCTACACCTTC
CSARDPIANYGYTF
>TRBV27|TRBJ1-5|.|.
TGTGCCAGCAGTACACGGGAAGGGGGGTTATCAGCCAATCAGCCCCAGCATTTT
CASSTREGGLSANQPQHF
>TRBV27|TRBJ1-1|few|TRBD1
TGTGCCAGCAGTCTACAGGGGGACACTGAAGCTTTCTTT
CASSLQGDTEAFF
>TRBV10-1|TRBJ1-1|.|.
TGCGCCAGCAGTGAGCGCCGGGGGAGATTCGCTTTCTTT
CASSERRGRFAFF
>TRBV14|TRBJ2-7|.|.
TGTGCCAGCAGCCAAGTAGAATTACTGGATGGGCAGTACTTC
CASSQVELLDGQYF
>TRBV20-1|TRBJ2-7|.|.
TGCAGTGCTAGAGATCCGATAGTGAGAGGGTGGGGAGGCGAGCAGTACTTC
CSARDPIVRGWGGEQYF
>TRBV7-6|TRBJ2-5|few|.
TGTGCCAGCAGCTTAGGGGATCCCCAAGAGACCCAGTACTTC
CASSLGDPQETQYF
>TRBV14|TRBJ1-2|.|.
TGTGCCAGCGCCGAAGTAGGTATCTATGGCTACACCTTC
CASAEVGIYGYTF
>TRBV12-3/TRBV12-4|TRBJ1-2|.|.
TGTGCCAGCAGGAAGGCAGGGGCGACGGATGGCTACACCTTC
CASRKAGATDGYTF
>TRBV19|TRBJ2-7|few|.
TGTGCCGGTAGTTCTCAGGGGAGGTACTACGAGCAGTACTTC
CAGSSQGRYYEQYF
>TRBV25-1|TRBJ1-4|.|TRBD1
TGTGCCAGCAGTGAAGATTTGACAGGGGGGGGAAAACTGTTTTTT
CASSEDLTGGGKLFF
>TRBV7-2|TRBJ1-1|many|.
TGTGCCAGCAGCTTAGCGCGAAACACTGAAGCTTTCTTT
CASSLARNTEAFF
>TRBV30|TRBJ1-2|.|TRBD1
TGTGCCTGGAGTGTACACAGGGGGTACTATGGCTACACCTTC
CAWSVHRGYYGYTF
>TRBV28|TRBJ2-7|.|.
TGTGCCAGCAGTTCACCTTCGGGTGGGACACCTGAAAAGGGAGCTCCCTACGAGCAGTACTTC
CASSSPSGGTPEKGAPYEQYF
>TRBV15|TRBJ1-6|many|TRBD1
TGTGCCACCAGCGGATGGGACAGTAATTCACCCCTCCACTTT
CATSGWDSNSPLHF
>TRBV20-1|TRBJ2-3|.|.
TGCAGTGCTAGATCTGGGGGCCCTCGTGGGGGCACAGATACGCAGTATTTT
CSARSGGPRGGTDTQYF
>TRBV2|TRBJ1-4|few|.
TGTGCCAGCAGTGAAATGGTAAAACTGTTTTTT
CASSEMVKLFF
>TRBV2|TRBJ1-5|.|.
TGTGCCAGCACCGGGACGAATTCCGACCAGCCCCAGCATTTT
CASTGTNSDQPQHF
>TRBV6-2/TRBV6-3|TRBJ1-5|.|TRBD1
TGTGCCAGCAGTTTCTACCGGGACAGGGATCAGCCCCAGCATTTT
CASSFYRDRDQPQHF
>TRBV6-5|TRBJ2-3|.|TRBD2
TGTGCCATCGGGAGAGCGGGGGGTAGCACAGATACGCAGTATTTT
CAIGRAGGSTDTQYF
>TRBV6-4|TRBJ2-2|.|.
TGTGCCAGCAGTGACTCTGGCGGGGAACACACCGGGGAGCTGTTTTTT
CASSDSGGEHTGELFF
>TRBV19|TRBJ2-3|few|.
TGTGCCAGTAGTATACAGATTAGCACAGATACGCAGTATTTT
CASSIQISTDTQYF
>TRBV28|TRBJ2-6|.|.
TGTGCCAGCAGTTTTGTAGGCCCTAACTCTGGGGCCAACGTCCTGACTTTC
CASSFVGPNSGANVLTF
>TRBV28|TRBJ1-6|few|.
TGTGCCACTCGACGGACTTCTTCCGAATCACCCCTCCACTTT
CATRRTSSESPLHF
>TRBV30|TRBJ2-7|.|.
TGTGCCTGGGCCGGGGCTAGCGAAACCTACGAGCAGTACTTC
CAWAGASETYEQYF
>TRBV20-1|TRBJ2-7|few|.
TGCAGTGCCGCCGGATTCTCCGACTCCTACGAGCAGTACTTC
CSAAGFSDSYEQYF
>TRBV19|TRBJ2-6|few|.
TGTGCCAGTAGTATTTTGGTGAGCTCTGGGGCCAACGTCCTGACTTTC
CASSILVSSGANVLTF
>TRBV13|TRBJ1-4|.|.
TGTGCCAGCAGCTTAGGGGACTTCGGACAACTGTTTTTT
CASSLGDFGQLFF
>TRBV5-1|TRBJ1-5|.|TRBD1
TGCGCCAGCAGCGACGGACAGGGGGCCTTTGGTCAGCCCCAGCATTTT
CASSDGQGAFGQPQHF
>TRBV20-1|TRBJ2-7|.|.
TGCAGTGCTAGACACGGACAGACCTACGAGCAGTACTTC
CSARHGQTYEQYF
>TRBV24-1|TRBJ2-1|few|TRBD2
TGTGCCACCAGTGATTCGGAACTAGCGGGAGGCCCTAGCTCCTACAATGAGCAGTTCTTC
CATSDSELAGGPSSYNEQFF
>TRBV7-8|TRBJ2-7|.|.
TGTGCCAGCAGCTTAGTAATGGCCTACGAGCAGTACTTC
CASSLVMAYEQYF
>TRBV27|TRBJ1-1|.|.
TGTGCCAGCGGTCAGTCAGCGGGGTACACTGAAGCTTTCTTT
CASGQSAGYTEAFF
>TRBV29-1|TRBJ1-1|.|.
TGCAGCGTTGATGAGGGAAGGGCTTTCTTT
CSVDEGRAFF
>TRBV7-9|TRBJ2-1|.|TRBD2
TGTGCCAGCAGCCCAGACGATGGCGGGCTAGCGGGAAATGAGCAGTTCTTC
CASSPDDGGLAGNEQFF
>TRBV7-7|TRBJ2-5|.|TRBD2
TGTGCCAGCAGCCCCGAGTGGGTAGCGGGAGTATTGGAGACCCAGTACTTC
CASSPEWVAGVLETQYF
>TRBV30|TRBJ2-7|once|.
TGTGCCTGGGGAAATTCGATCGAGCAGTACTTC
CAWGNSIEQYF